This passage covers 3 T cell receptor beta chains from one sample sequenced in a study of cytomegalovirus exposure and HLA in healthy donors (dated 2017 in TCRdb). Library prep was done by the immunoSEQ multiplex PCR assay. The immuneACCESS repertoire file appears here via TCRdb, limited to in-frame rearrangements. These files lack a portion of the clones; in checked studies, under half of the deficit traces to unresolved V genes, and the cause of the others is not known. This sample holds 55,000 to 70,000 clones; around 90% were observed only once. The ten largest make up around 3.2% of the sample. Input material: PBMCs. The receptors derive from a man younger than 35 in good health and CMV-seronegative.

V and J are TRBV28 and TRBJ2-6; 7 positions agree with TRBD2. CDR3 size: 14 residues. V shed 8 bases, J shed 1 base, and the junction held 2 bases outside the gene matches. Germline V gene data show CDR1 as MDHEN and CDR2 as SYDVKM. This CDR3 reads CASWGGSGANVLTF. The CDR3 region has the DNA TGTGCCAGCTGGGGAGGGTCTGGGGCCAACGTCCTGACTTTC.

This chain joins TRBV9 and TRBJ2-2; 7 bases match TRBD2. The junction had 8 bases not matched to a gene; V was cut back by 4 bases and J by 5 bases. This CDR3 is 15 amino acids long. CDR1 is SGDLS, CDR2 YYNGEE, per germline. DNA of the CDR3: TGTGCCAGCAGCACCCGGGACTACTTGACCGGGGAGCTGTTTTTT. Protein product: CASSTRDYLTGELFF.

The rearrangement joins TRBV18 to TRBJ2-7; D is perhaps TRBD1 (6 bases). CDR3 length: 14 residues. V was cut by 1 base and J by 2 bases, with 9 bases left in between. CDR1 and CDR2 from the germline V gene are KGHSH and LQKENI. CDR3 nucleotides: TGTGCCAGCTCACCACTCGACAGGCCCTACGAGCAGTACTTC. Amino acids: CASSPLDRPYEQYF.